The clone carrying this TCR beta chain was seen repeatedly, ten times or more. Its antigen is as yet unknown. This entry belongs to a study of T-cell reconstitution after alpha-beta-depleted transplantation in children. General observations from the study: High day-60 TCRbeta diversity in some patients came from surviving recipient T cells and thymic progenitors. Reports say that about two months after transplant, the alpha-beta T cells came out of several hundred graft clones that had expanded. Newly produced T cells mostly accounted for T-cell counts and diversity one year post-transplant.

The V and J ends lost 5 bases and 2 bases respectively, with 10 bases between them. The CDR3 has 14 amino acids. CDR1 and CDR2 from the germline V gene are SEHNR and FQNEAQ (reference sequence). During its preparation, the TCRbeta library received unique molecular identifiers. TCRdb fed the PCR reads into MiXCR, producing one record per CDR3 protein. Among around 300,000 distinct CDR3 sequences, 6% to 10% were seen once, and the ten largest hold approximately 9.1%. This material consisted of peripheral blood, taken 360 days after TCRalphabeta/CD19-depleted stem cell transplant. The chain links TRBV7-9 to TRBJ1-5, with D unclear. The TCR sequence derives from a female patient between 2 and 15 years old who had a stem cell transplant for Fanconi anemia, so the T cells may come from the graft donor. CDR3 sequence: CASSPGVRNQPQHF. For the CDR3, the DNA is TGTGCCAGCAGCCCAGGAGTACGCAATCAGCCCCAGCATTTT. The complete variable domain, with remaining parts taken from reference TRBV7-9 and TRBJ1-5, reads DTGVSQNPRHKITKRGQNVTFRCDPISEHNRLYWYRQTLGQGPEFLTYFQNEAQLEKSRLLSDRFSAERPKGSFSTLEIQRTEQGDSAMYLCASSPGVRNQPQHFGDGTRLSIL.